This T cell receptor beta chain was profiled in a study of blood T cell repertoires in COVID-19. Background on the study: Italy, Spain and the United States were the sources of the convalescent and acute COVID-19 samples. PBMCs, B-cell-depleted T cells, or T cells were the source of the cDNA or gDNA that made up the material.

Germline CDR1 and CDR2: MNHEY and SVGEGT. Deletions cut 0 bases from V and 5 bases from J, with 16 bases between. The CDR3 is 16 amino acids. As processed by the authors: Estimation of nucleated cell counts relied on the amplification of reference gene primers. Profiling relied on immunoSEQ multiplex PCR, and the TCRdb table lists in-frame clones only, not all of them. Clonal size and the V and J genes are those of that table, whereas D and trimming came from the DNA. The repertoire holds hundreds of thousands of clones, with about 83% as singletons. This chain uses TRBV6-2 or TRBV6-3 with TRBJ1-2, with a possible D match to TRBD1 (6 bases). The origin of this receptor is a woman in her 40s with active or convalescent COVID-19. What was sequenced was peripheral blood. CDR3 bases: TGTGCCAGCAGTTACTCGAGGGGGGGATATGAATATGGCTACACCTTC. It translates to CASSYSRGGYEYGYTF.